The T cell receptor beta chain described here comes from a study of neurological immune-mediated disorders. V dropped 0 bases and J dropped 6 bases, with 0 bases sitting between them. The V gene's germline CDR1 is SQVTM and CDR2 ANQGSEA. This CDR3 region has 10 residues. cDNA was made by 5'RACE with 10-nucleotide random UMIs. TCRdb re-derived calls from the 5' RACE reads in MiXCR, one entry per CDR3 protein. This table has around 64,000 distinct CDR3 sequences, 3.2% appearing once. This clonotype has at least ten counts. This TCR was recovered from a woman aged 50 to 65 with multiple sclerosis. The chain carries TRBV29-1 and TRBJ2-1, with D hard to call. The sample was PBMCs. The CDR3 here is CSVEDNEQFF. CDR3 bases: TGCAGCGTTGAAGACAATGAGCAGTTCTTC.